Listed below are T cell receptor beta chains from one sample, sequenced in a study of circulating and synovial CD4+ cells in juvenile arthritis. Some clones are missing from TCRdb's copy, which holds only in-frame ones; the method was immunoSEQ multiplex PCR. The sample holds tens of thousands of clones; just under 95% are singletons and the top ten take 2.9%. Material: CD4+ T cells from blood. The source of these receptors is a human donor with juvenile idiopathic arthritis. CDR3s include the opening cysteine and the closing phenylalanine or tryptophan. The D gene is left open where the match is weak. Only some rows state a clone size, as once, few, many or a class for expanded clones.

V	D	size	J	CDR3	DNA
TRBV5-4	NA	NA	TRBJ2-2	CASSLAQAGTGELFF	TGTGCCAGCAGCTTGGCCCAAGCGGGCACCGGGGAGCTGTTTTTT
TRBV27	TRBD1	NA	TRBJ2-1	CASSSLWGQGVNNEQFF	TGTGCCAGCAGTTCCCTTTGGGGGCAGGGGGTCAACAATGAGCAGTTCTTC
TRBV5-1	TRBD1	NA	TRBJ1-4	CASRRTGGVREKLFF	TGCGCCAGCAGGCGGACAGGGGGCGTTCGGGAAAAACTGTTTTTT
TRBV27	TRBD1	NA	TRBJ2-7	CASSLVGTDSYEQYF	TGTGCCAGCAGTTTAGTCGGGACAGACTCCTACGAGCAGTACTTC
TRBV19	NA	NA	TRBJ2-1	CASSGYRGGEQFF	TGTGCCAGTAGTGGTTACAGGGGAGGTGAGCAGTTCTTC
TRBV2	NA	once	TRBJ1-1	CASDMGRDTEAFF	TGTGCCAGCGATATGGGCAGGGACACTGAAGCTTTCTTT
TRBV7-6	NA	NA	TRBJ2-7	CASSPDWGAYEQYF	TGTGCCAGCAGCCCGGACTGGGGGGCCTACGAGCAGTACTTC
TRBV7-6	NA	NA	TRBJ1-3	CASSRTGNTIYF	TGTGCCAGCAGCCGGACAGGAAACACCATATATTTT
TRBV19	TRBD1	NA	TRBJ2-7	CASRHRGEGAYEQYF	TGTGCCAGTAGGCACAGGGGTGAGGGTGCCTACGAGCAGTACTTC
TRBV7-9	TRBD1	few	TRBJ1-2	CASTFGQGSPYGYTF	TGTGCCAGCACCTTCGGACAGGGGAGTCCTTATGGCTACACCTTC
TRBV5-1	TRBD1	NA	TRBJ1-5	CASSLGDRGSNQPQHF	TGCGCCAGCAGCTTAGGGGACAGGGGGAGCAATCAGCCCCAGCATTTT
TRBV5-1	TRBD1	NA	TRBJ2-3	CASSPAGTGGQGTQYF	TGCGCCAGCAGCCCTGCCGGGACAGGGGGCCAAGGTACGCAGTATTTT
TRBV7-3	NA	NA	TRBJ2-3	CASSSGLTRSTDTQYF	TGTGCCAGCAGCTCGGGACTCACAAGGAGCACAGATACGCAGTATTTT
TRBV6-5	TRBD1	NA	TRBJ1-1	CASSRDRFMTEAFF	TGTGCCAGCAGCCGGGACAGGTTTATGACTGAAGCTTTCTTT
TRBV5-1	TRBD1	NA	TRBJ2-1	CASSFRDRGWEQFF	TGCGCCAGCAGCTTCCGGGACAGGGGTTGGGAGCAGTTCTTC
TRBV7-2	NA	once	TRBJ2-3	CASSLVAGSSTDTQYF	TGTGCCAGCAGCTTAGTGGCGGGCAGTAGCACAGATACGCAGTATTTT
TRBV27	NA	NA	TRBJ2-7	CASSSGGAFYEQYF	TGTGCCAGCAGTTCTGGAGGCGCTTTTTACGAGCAGTACTTC
TRBV6-4	NA	NA	TRBJ2-7	CASSDCRHEQYF	TGTGCCAGCAGTGACTGCAGGCACGAGCAGTACTTC
TRBV30	TRBD2	NA	TRBJ2-7	CAWRRTSGRYEQYF	TGTGCCTGGAGACGGACTAGCGGGAGGTACGAGCAGTACTTC
TRBV9	TRBD2	NA	TRBJ2-3	CASSVQAGVRRSDTQYF	TGTGCCAGCAGCGTCCAAGCGGGGGTAAGACGGTCAGATACGCAGTATTTT
TRBV27	TRBD1	NA	TRBJ2-3	CASRGQGTSTDTQYF	TGTGCCAGCAGGGGACAGGGGACTAGCACAGATACGCAGTATTTT
TRBV2	NA	NA	TRBJ1-2	CASSEASRASYTF	TGTGCCAGCAGTGAAGCAAGCAGGGCAAGCTACACCTTC
TRBV30	TRBD2	NA	TRBJ2-1	CAWMVLAGSEQFF	TGTGCCTGGATGGTACTAGCGGGTAGTGAGCAGTTCTTC
TRBV6-1	NA	NA	TRBJ1-3	CASSPPIGGNTIYF	TGTGCCAGCAGTCCGCCTATCGGGGGAAACACCATATATTTT
TRBV19	TRBD1	NA	TRBJ1-1	CASGRDRENTEAFF	TGTGCCAGTGGGCGAGACAGGGAGAACACTGAAGCTTTCTTT
TRBV7-8	TRBD1	NA	TRBJ2-7	CASSLDRGSKEQYF	TGTGCCAGCAGCTTAGACAGGGGTTCGAAAGAGCAGTACTTC
TRBV7-3	NA	NA	TRBJ2-7	CASSLGRDYEQYF	TGTGCCAGCAGTCTGGGCAGGGACTACGAGCAGTACTTC
TRBV30	TRBD1	NA	TRBJ2-2	CAWSVLLGRDRGNTGELFF	TGTGCCTGGAGTGTACTCTTAGGAAGGGACAGAGGAAACACCGGGGAGCTGTTTTTT
TRBV4-1	NA	NA	TRBJ2-7	CASSQEEDSIYEQYF	TGCGCCAGCAGCCAAGAAGAGGACAGCATCTACGAGCAGTACTTC
TRBV9	NA	NA	TRBJ2-7	CASSVGGDYEQYF	TGTGCCAGCAGCGTAGGGGGGGACTACGAGCAGTACTTC
TRBV28	TRBD1	NA	TRBJ2-7	CACKGGTGGEQYF	TGTGCCTGCAAGGGGGGGACAGGGGGCGAGCAGTACTTC
TRBV5-1	NA	NA	TRBJ1-1	CASSPLKQGPKTEAFF	TGCGCCAGCAGCCCCCTTAAGCAGGGTCCGAAAACTGAAGCTTTCTTT
TRBV6-5	TRBD1	NA	TRBJ1-4	CASSPDRGNEKLFF	TGTGCCAGCAGTCCGGACAGGGGGAATGAAAAACTGTTTTTT
TRBV2	NA	NA	TRBJ1-2	CASRNPGIHYGYTF	TGTGCCAGCAGGAACCCCGGGATACACTATGGCTACACCTTC
TRBV7-2	TRBD2	NA	TRBJ2-7	CASSLAQASGANEQYF	TGTGCCAGCAGCTTAGCGCAGGCTAGCGGAGCTAACGAGCAGTACTTC
TRBV6-6	NA	NA	TRBJ1-4	CASSYLGEKLFF	TGTGCCAGCAGTTACCTCGGGGAAAAACTGTTTTTT
TRBV2	NA	NA	TRBJ1-5	CASSGAVLATKGNQPQHF	TGTGCCAGCAGTGGAGCAGTCCTTGCCACTAAGGGCAATCAGCCCCAGCATTTT
TRBV30	NA	NA	TRBJ2-5	CAWRGNGRETQYF	TGTGCCTGGAGGGGGAATGGGAGAGAGACCCAGTACTTC
TRBV6-1	TRBD2	NA	TRBJ2-7	CASSVFGTSGRGYEQYF	TGTGCCAGCAGTGTTTTCGGGACTAGCGGGAGGGGATACGAGCAGTACTTC
TRBV5-1	TRBD2	once	TRBJ2-5	CASSLGFSGSSGETQYF	TGCGCCAGCAGCTTGGGTTTTAGCGGGTCCTCGGGAGAGACCCAGTACTTC
TRBV7-3	NA	NA	TRBJ2-7	CASRWRVRYEQYF	TGTGCCAGCAGGTGGCGTGTGCGGTACGAGCAGTACTTC
TRBV15	NA	few	TRBJ2-3	CATSRDRQSTDTQYF	TGTGCCACCAGCAGAGATCGACAGAGCACAGATACGCAGTATTTT
TRBV21-1	NA	NA	TRBJ1-1	CASSKTGVLMNTEAFF	TGTGCCAGCAGCAAGACAGGGGTCCTCATGAACACTGAAGCTTTCTTT
TRBV19	NA	few	TRBJ2-6	CASSIGGSGIDVLTF	TGTGCCAGTAGTATAGGGGGTAGCGGCATCGACGTCCTGACTTTC
TRBV7-2	NA	NA	TRBJ2-7	CASTPDPGYEQYF	TGTGCCAGCACCCCTGACCCGGGCTACGAGCAGTACTTC
TRBV5-4	NA	NA	TRBJ2-1	CASSLGSGGNNEQFF	TGTGCCAGCAGCTTGGGGTCCGGGGGTAACAATGAGCAGTTCTTC
TRBV7-6	NA	NA	TRBJ2-2	CASSYTGSYQGELFF	TGTGCCAGCAGTTACACCGGGTCGTACCAGGGGGAGCTGTTTTTT
TRBV5-1	NA	NA	TRBJ1-2	CASSLRGEHYGYTF	TGCGCCAGCAGCTTGCGGGGTGAGCACTATGGCTACACCTTC
TRBV6-5	TRBD1	NA	TRBJ1-1	CASSPDRGEKAFF	TGTGCCAGCAGCCCGGACAGGGGGGAGAAAGCTTTCTTT
TRBV7-9	NA	NA	TRBJ2-3	CASSFSGSTDTQYF	TGTGCCAGCAGCTTTAGCGGTAGCACAGATACGCAGTATTTT
TRBV15	TRBD2	NA	TRBJ2-7	CATSRVLLAAYEQYF	TGTGCCACCAGCAGAGTATTACTAGCGGCCTACGAGCAGTACTTC
TRBV9	NA	NA	TRBJ1-2	CASSVEGGMGEGYTF	TGTGCCAGCAGCGTAGAGGGGGGGATGGGAGAGGGCTACACCTTC
TRBV5-4	TRBD1	few	TRBJ2-1	CASSRRQGWSEQFF	TGTGCCAGCAGCAGGCGACAGGGTTGGAGTGAGCAGTTCTTC
TRBV6-4	TRBD1	NA	TRBJ2-1	CASSESLTGIYNEQFF	TGTGCCAGCAGTGAGTCCCTGACAGGGATTTACAATGAGCAGTTCTTC
TRBV30	NA	NA	TRBJ1-2	CAWKRTGIRPYGYTF	TGTGCCTGGAAGCGAACAGGGATTCGGCCTTATGGCTACACCTTC
TRBV11-2	NA	NA	TRBJ2-7	CASSPQYEQYF	TGTGCCAGCAGCCCGCAGTACGAGCAGTACTTC
TRBV4-1	TRBD2	NA	TRBJ2-2	CASSQGLLEREKELFF	TGCGCCAGCAGCCAAGGTTTATTAGAGCGGGAGAAGGAGCTGTTTTTT
TRBV6-1	TRBD2	NA	TRBJ2-1	CASSEILFGRVNSYNEQFF	TGTGCCAGCAGTGAAATTTTATTTGGGAGGGTGAACTCCTACAATGAGCAGTTCTTC
TRBV2	NA	few	TRBJ2-1	CASSEIGEQFF	TGTGCCAGCAGTGAAATCGGTGAGCAGTTCTTC
TRBV15	TRBD1	NA	TRBJ1-5	CATSKWTGGNQPQHF	TGTGCCACCAGCAAATGGACAGGGGGCAACCAGCCCCAGCATTTT